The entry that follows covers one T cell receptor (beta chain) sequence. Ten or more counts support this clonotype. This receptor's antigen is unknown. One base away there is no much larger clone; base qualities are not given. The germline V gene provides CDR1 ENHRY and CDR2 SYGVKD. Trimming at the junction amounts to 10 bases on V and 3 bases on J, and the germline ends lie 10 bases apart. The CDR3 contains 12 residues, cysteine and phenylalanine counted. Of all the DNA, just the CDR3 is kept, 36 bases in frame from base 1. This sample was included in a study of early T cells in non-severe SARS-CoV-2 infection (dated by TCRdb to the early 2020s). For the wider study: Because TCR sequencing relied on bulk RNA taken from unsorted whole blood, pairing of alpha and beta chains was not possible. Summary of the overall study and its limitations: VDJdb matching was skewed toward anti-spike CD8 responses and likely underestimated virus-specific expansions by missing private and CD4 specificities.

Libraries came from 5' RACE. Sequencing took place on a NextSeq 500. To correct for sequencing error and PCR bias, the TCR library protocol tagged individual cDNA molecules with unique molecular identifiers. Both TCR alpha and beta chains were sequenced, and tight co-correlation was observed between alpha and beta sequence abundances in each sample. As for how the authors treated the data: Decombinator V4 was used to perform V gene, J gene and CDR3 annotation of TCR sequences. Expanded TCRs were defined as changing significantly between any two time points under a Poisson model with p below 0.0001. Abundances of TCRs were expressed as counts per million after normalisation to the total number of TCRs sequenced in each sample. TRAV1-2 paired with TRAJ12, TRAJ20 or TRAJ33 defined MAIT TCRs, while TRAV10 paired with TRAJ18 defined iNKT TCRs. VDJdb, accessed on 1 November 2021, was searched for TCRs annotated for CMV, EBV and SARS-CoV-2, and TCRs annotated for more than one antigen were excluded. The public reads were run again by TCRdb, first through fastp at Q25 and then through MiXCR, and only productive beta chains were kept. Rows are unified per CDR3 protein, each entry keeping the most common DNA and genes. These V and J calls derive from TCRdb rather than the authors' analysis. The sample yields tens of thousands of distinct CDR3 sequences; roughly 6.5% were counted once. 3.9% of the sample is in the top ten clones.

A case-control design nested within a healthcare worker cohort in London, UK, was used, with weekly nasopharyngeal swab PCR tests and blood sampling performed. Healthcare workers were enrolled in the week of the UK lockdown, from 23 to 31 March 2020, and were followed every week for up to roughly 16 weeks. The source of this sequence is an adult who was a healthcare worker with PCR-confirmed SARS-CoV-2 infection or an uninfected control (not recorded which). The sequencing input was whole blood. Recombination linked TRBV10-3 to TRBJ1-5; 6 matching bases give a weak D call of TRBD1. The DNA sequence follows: TGTGCCACCGGACAGAACAATCAGCCCCAGCATTTT. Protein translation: CATGQNNQPQHF.